Described below is a single TCR beta chain sequence and its context. V shed 4 bases, J shed 3 bases, and the junction held 7 bases outside the gene matches. CDR1 SGHNT and CDR2 YYREEE come from the germline V gene (reference sequence). The CDR3 is 16 amino acids. How the authors handled the data: Reference gene primer amplification yielded estimated nucleated cell counts. Produced via immunoSEQ multiplex PCR; TCRdb's table is partial and in-frame only. The V and J calls and clone size are taken from that table; D and trimming were inferred from the DNA. The sample contains approximately 120,000 clones, 80% to 95% of which appear only once. This record belongs to a study of blood T cell repertoires in COVID-19. Turning to the study itself: In each case, the material was cDNA or gDNA derived from T cells, B-cell-depleted T cells, or PBMCs.

The material sequenced was peripheral blood. V usage is TRBV5-4 and J usage is TRBJ2-1, with TRBD2 identical over 10 bases. The sequence was collected from a man between 50 and 59 years old with COVID-19, enrolled during active disease. The CDR3 region has the DNA TGTGCCAGCAGCAAACCTACTAGCGGGATCTACAATGAGCAGTTCTTC. Amino acids: CASSKPTSGIYNEQFF.